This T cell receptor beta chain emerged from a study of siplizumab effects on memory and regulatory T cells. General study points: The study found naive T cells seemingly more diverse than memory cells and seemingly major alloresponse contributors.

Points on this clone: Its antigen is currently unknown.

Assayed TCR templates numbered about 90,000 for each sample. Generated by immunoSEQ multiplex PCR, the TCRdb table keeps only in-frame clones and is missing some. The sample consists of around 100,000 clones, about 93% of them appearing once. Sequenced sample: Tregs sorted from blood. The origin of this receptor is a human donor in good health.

The CDR3 here is CASSPGTSYNEQFF. In nucleotides, the CDR3 is TGTGCCAGCTCACCCGGGACTAGCTACAATGAGCAGTTCTTC. The chain uses TRBV18 and TRBJ2-1; TRBD2 agrees at 8 bases. CDR3 length: 14 residues. Germline values: CDR1 KGHSH, CDR2 LQKENI. Trimming took 3 bases from V and 3 from J; bases not matched to a gene: 1.